A selection of T cell receptor beta chains follows, all from one sample in a study of control samples from healthy donors and cancer patients. Sequencing was performed with immunoSEQ multiplex PCR; in TCRdb, only in-frame clones are kept and a portion is missing. Of around 170,000 clones listed, around 88% were seen once; the top ten hold 4% to 6%. The sample comprised blood. Receptors originate from a young woman in good health. The CDR3 runs from the conserved cysteine through the conserved F or W. The D gene is left open where the match is weak. Only part of the rows carry a size: once, few, many, or a class if the clone is expanded.

clone_size,d_call,j_call,v_call,cdr3_aa,cdr3_nt
.,.,TRBJ2-7,TRBV11-3,CASSSRGEQYF,TGTGCCAGCAGCTCAAGAGGGGAGCAGTACTTC
.,TRBD1,TRBJ1-6,TRBV7-9,CASTLGQGNSPLHF,TGTGCCAGCACCTTGGGACAGGGAAATTCACCCCTCCACTTT
.,.,TRBJ1-2,TRBV10-3,CAIRGGGTRYGYTF,TGTGCCATCAGGGGGGGAGGCACCCGCTATGGCTACACCTTC
.,.,TRBJ2-1,TRBV2,CASSREYNEQFF,TGTGCCAGCAGCCGAGAATACAATGAGCAGTTCTTC
.,.,TRBJ2-6,TRBV2,CASSVDGANVLTF,TGTGCCAGCAGTGTCGATGGGGCCAACGTCCTGACTTTC
.,.,TRBJ1-2,TRBV28,CASSLDSNYGYTF,TGTGCCAGCAGCCTTGACAGCAACTATGGCTACACCTTC
.,.,TRBJ2-5,TRBV4-1,CASSQDGFRAQYF,TGCGCCAGCAGCCAAGATGGTTTTCGGGCCCAGTACTTC
.,TRBD1,TRBJ1-5,TRBV6-5,CASRGTGGPVEPQHF,TGTGCCAGCAGGGGGACAGGGGGCCCCGTTGAGCCCCAGCATTTT
.,.,TRBJ1-1,TRBV19,CASSWRGEGNTEAFF,TGTGCCAGTAGTTGGCGGGGGGAGGGGAACACTGAAGCTTTCTTT
.,.,TRBJ2-7,TRBV7-9,CASSLHGYEQYF,TGTGCCAGCAGCTTGCATGGCTACGAGCAGTACTTC
once,TRBD1,TRBJ1-2,TRBV5-6,CASSLTGGAGGYTF,TGTGCCAGCAGCTTAACAGGGGGCGCAGGTGGCTACACCTTC
.,.,TRBJ1-1,TRBV19,CASTLGYNTEAFF,TGTGCCTCCACCCTGGGGTATAACACTGAAGCTTTCTTT
.,TRBD1,TRBJ2-7,TRBV4-2,CASSQVSRGRSMAYEQYF,TGTGCCAGCAGCCAAGTGTCCAGGGGGCGCTCCATGGCCTACGAGCAGTACTTC
.,.,TRBJ2-5,TRBV29-1,CSVNRDGETQYF,TGCAGCGTTAACAGGGACGGAGAGACCCAGTACTTC
.,TRBD1,TRBJ1-2,TRBV6-4,CASSVTGGGYTF,TGTGCCAGCAGTGTCACAGGGGGGGGCTACACCTTC
.,.,TRBJ2-1,TRBV10-1,CASKVTSYNEQFF,TGCGCCAGCAAGGTCACTAGCTACAATGAGCAGTTCTTC
once,TRBD2,TRBJ2-2,TRBV9,CASSVGLWTSVDGELFF,TGTGCCAGCAGCGTAGGGCTTTGGACTAGCGTTGACGGGGAGCTGTTTTTT
.,.,TRBJ2-1,TRBV15,CATSREQGVNEQFF,TGTGCCACCAGCAGAGAACAGGGTGTGAATGAGCAGTTCTTC
.,TRBD1,TRBJ1-5,TRBV4-2,CASSRKDRSNQPQHF,TGTGCCAGCAGCCGAAAGGACAGGAGCAATCAGCCCCAGCATTTT
.,TRBD2,TRBJ2-1,TRBV4-1,CASSQVVSGNSYNEQFF,TGCGCCAGCAGCCAAGTGGTGAGCGGGAACTCCTACAATGAGCAGTTCTTC
.,.,TRBJ2-3,TRBV30,CAWSRDSLTDTQYF,TGTGCCTGGAGTCGGGACTCGCTCACAGATACGCAGTATTTT
.,.,TRBJ2-3,TRBV25-1,CASGSTRLETSTDTQYF,TGTGCCAGCGGATCCACCCGACTAGAAACTAGCACAGATACGCAGTATTTT
.,.,TRBJ2-2,TRBV5-4,CASSLGGMHTGELFF,TGTGCCAGCAGCTTGGGGGGGATGCACACCGGGGAGCTGTTTTTT
.,.,TRBJ1-2,TRBV5-6,CASSSEESIYGYTF,TGTGCCAGCAGCTCGGAGGAATCAATCTATGGCTACACCTTC
.,TRBD1,TRBJ2-1,TRBV27,CASSLSNFPGGDGSSYNEQFF,TGTGCCAGCAGTTTATCGAATTTCCCAGGGGGCGACGGCAGCTCCTACAATGAGCAGTTCTTC
once,TRBD1,TRBJ1-3,TRBV14,CASSQEGRGPGNTIYF,TGTGCCAGCAGCCAAGAAGGGAGGGGGCCAGGAAACACCATATATTTT
.,TRBD2,TRBJ2-1,TRBV6-5,CASSLAGVSYNEQFF,TGTGCCAGCAGCTTAGCGGGAGTTTCCTACAATGAGCAGTTCTTC
.,TRBD2,TRBJ2-1,TRBV5-1,CASSVSGSSYNEQFF,TGCGCCAGCAGCGTTAGCGGGAGTTCCTACAATGAGCAGTTCTTC
.,TRBD2,TRBJ2-3,TRBV2,CASSGMLAGPGRGTDTQYF,TGTGCCAGCAGTGGAATGCTAGCGGGGCCTGGGAGGGGCACAGATACGCAGTATTTT
.,TRBD1,TRBJ2-5,TRBV24-1,CATSGGGQGARETQYF,TGTGCCACCAGTGGGGGGGGACAGGGGGCGCGAGAGACCCAGTACTTC
.,.,TRBJ2-3,TRBV6-5,CASRKGGTDTQYF,TGTGCCAGCAGAAAGGGGGGGACAGATACGCAGTATTTT
.,.,TRBJ2-1,TRBV11-2,CASRLGRPGRTDNEQFF,TGTGCCAGCAGGCTTGGTCGCCCGGGACGGACAGACAATGAGCAGTTCTTC
.,.,TRBJ1-6,TRBV5-4,CASSSDPVGPLHF,TGTGCCAGCAGCTCTGACCCCGTAGGACCCCTCCACTTT
.,.,TRBJ1-5,TRBV21-1,CASSKGLSNQPQHF,TGTGCCAGCAGCAAGGGGTTGAGCAATCAGCCCCAGCATTTT
.,.,TRBJ2-1,TRBV5-5,CASSAGTENEQFF,TGTGCCAGCAGCGCGGGGACGGAGAATGAGCAGTTCTTC
.,.,TRBJ2-2,TRBV18,CASSPVIVGVNTGELFF,TGTGCCAGCTCACCAGTTATAGTCGGGGTGAACACCGGGGAGCTGTTTTTT
.,.,TRBJ1-4,TRBV6-5,CASSYSGGEGEKLFF,TGTGCCAGCAGTTACTCCGGGGGAGAGGGCGAAAAACTGTTTTTT
.,TRBD2,TRBJ2-1,TRBV27,CASRRLAEHNEQFF,TGTGCCAGCCGCCGACTAGCGGAACACAATGAGCAGTTCTTC
.,TRBD1,TRBJ1-1,TRBV2,CASKIQSGTGEAFF,TGTGCCAGCAAAATTCAATCGGGGACAGGTGAAGCTTTCTTT
few,.,TRBJ2-3,TRBV28,CASTGGRIQDTDTQYF,TGTGCCAGCACCGGGGGGCGCATCCAAGACACAGATACGCAGTATTTT